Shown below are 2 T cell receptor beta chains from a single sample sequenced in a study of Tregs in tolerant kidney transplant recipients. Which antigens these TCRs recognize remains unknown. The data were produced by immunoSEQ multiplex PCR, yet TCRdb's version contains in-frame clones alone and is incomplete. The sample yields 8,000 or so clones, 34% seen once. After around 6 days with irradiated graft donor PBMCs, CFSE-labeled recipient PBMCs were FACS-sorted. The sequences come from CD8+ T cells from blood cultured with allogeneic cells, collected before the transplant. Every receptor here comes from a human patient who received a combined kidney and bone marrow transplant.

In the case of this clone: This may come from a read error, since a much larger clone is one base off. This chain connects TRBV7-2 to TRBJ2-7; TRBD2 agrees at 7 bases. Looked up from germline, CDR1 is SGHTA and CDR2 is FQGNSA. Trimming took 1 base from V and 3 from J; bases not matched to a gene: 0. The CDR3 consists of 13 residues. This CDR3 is CASSLGGGYEQYF. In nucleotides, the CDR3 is TGTGCCAGCAGCTTAGGGGGGGGCTACGAGCAGTACTTC.

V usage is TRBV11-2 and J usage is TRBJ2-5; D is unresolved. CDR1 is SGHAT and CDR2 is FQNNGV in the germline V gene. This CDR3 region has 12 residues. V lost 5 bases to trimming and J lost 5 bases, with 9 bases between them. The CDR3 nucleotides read TGTGCCAGCAGCCTTACACCGGAGACCCAGTACTTC. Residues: CASSLTPETQYF.